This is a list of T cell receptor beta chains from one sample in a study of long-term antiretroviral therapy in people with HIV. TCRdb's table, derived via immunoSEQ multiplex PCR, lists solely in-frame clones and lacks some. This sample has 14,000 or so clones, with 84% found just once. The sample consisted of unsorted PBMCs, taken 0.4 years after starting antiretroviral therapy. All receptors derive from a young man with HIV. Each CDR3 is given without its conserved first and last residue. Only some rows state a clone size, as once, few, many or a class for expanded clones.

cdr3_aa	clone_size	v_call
ASSRPGANQPQH	once	TRBV4-2
ASSRTGTTNEKLF	-	TRBV7-6
ASSQDWSNEQF	-	TRBV4-3
ASSLAFGDTGELF	-	TRBV5-1
ASSSTRKVEQY	-	TRBV18
ASSLGPYGETQY	-	TRBV11-2
ASSRFPGQGYEQY	-	TRBV7-2
ASSLGQGRGGTEAF	-	TRBV5-4
ASSKGRGLRGQPQH	once	TRBV21-1
ASSPRQGDGSPLH	-	TRBV18
ASSSTRGAYYEQY	-	TRBV6-5
ASRDFSGANVLT	-	TRBV2
ASSQDKRTEIGEGDEQY	-	TRBV4-2
ASSIQGANYGYT	-	TRBV19
ASSSGTGVYGGQPQH	few	TRBV19
ASSILLGTANTEAF	-	TRBV19
ASSWAPNTEAF	-	TRBV5-4
ASSLTSETQY	-	TRBV11-3
ASSQAVSGNTIY	-	TRBV4-3
ASSAGTSGRHLAKNIQY	-	TRBV19
ASSTGGAYYGYT	-	TRBV28
ASSVRSLESPLH	once	TRBV9
ASRGTVYNEQF	once	TRBV6-5
AWGLQNTEAF	few	TRBV30
ASREVYTEAF	-	TRBV6-1
ASSQDWSTTYEQY	few	TRBV4-3
ATRDTPGEQY	few	TRBV15
ASYWDRVNQPQH	few	TRBV18
ASSFRLAGAYNEQF	-	TRBV7-9
AWSVQTPGTGYT	-	TRBV30
ASMWERNTEAF	-	TRBV6-1
AGVPGISGANVLT	-	TRBV2
SVALTGANVLT	-	TRBV29-1
AISEWLTSGRTSMTGANVLT	-	TRBV10-3
ASSVGQGMNTEAF	-	TRBV5-1
AISASGGPSSGNTIY	-	TRBV10-3
ASSPGHTNYGYT	-	TRBV5-1
ASTTGGTQY	-	TRBV7-9
ASSISTSGGYGEQF	-	TRBV19
ASSEAVKTHYGYT	-	TRBV6-1
ASSPFIGALHL	-	TRBV5-6
ASSGESGNYGYT	few	TRBV9
ASSPRSYEQY	-	TRBV7-8
ASSLAERSNNYGYT	-	TRBV7-9